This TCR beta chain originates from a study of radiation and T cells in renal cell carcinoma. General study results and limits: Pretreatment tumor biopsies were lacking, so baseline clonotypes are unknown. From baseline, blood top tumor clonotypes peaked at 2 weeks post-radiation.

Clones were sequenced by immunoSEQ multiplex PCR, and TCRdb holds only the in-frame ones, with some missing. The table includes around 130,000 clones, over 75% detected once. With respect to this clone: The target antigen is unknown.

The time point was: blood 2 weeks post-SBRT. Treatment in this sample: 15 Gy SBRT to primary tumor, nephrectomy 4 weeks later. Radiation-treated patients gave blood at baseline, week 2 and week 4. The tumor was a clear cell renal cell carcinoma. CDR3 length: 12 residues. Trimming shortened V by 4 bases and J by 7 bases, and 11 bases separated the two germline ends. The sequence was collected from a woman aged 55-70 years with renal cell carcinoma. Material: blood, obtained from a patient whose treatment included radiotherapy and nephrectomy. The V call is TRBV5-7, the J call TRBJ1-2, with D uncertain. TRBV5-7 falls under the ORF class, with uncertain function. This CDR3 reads CASSDLPVGYTF. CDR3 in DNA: TGTGCCAGCAGCGATTTACCGGTTGGCTACACCTTC.